Following are 19 T cell receptor beta chains from one sample sequenced in a study of shared clonotypes between healthy human individuals. Here immunoSEQ multiplex PCR was the method, and the copy in TCRdb shows in-frame clones only, minus some. The table lists 2 million to 3 million clones, 90% to 95% of them singletons, with 0.35% to 0.45% in the top ten. The material sequenced was naive CD4+ T cells from PBMCs. Subset here: CD45RA+ positively selected. The receptors here all came from a man between 18 and 29 years old in good health. Some clones in this sample may be carry-over from other donors' samples.

The chain uses TRBV6-6 and TRBJ1-1; 8 bases map to TRBD1. CDR1 and CDR2 from the germline V gene are MNHNY and SVGAGI (reference sequence). V was pared by 6 bases and J by 7 bases, with 10 bases of the junction left unmatched. This CDR3 has 14 residues. The CDR3 loop is CASRADRAVGEAFF. DNA for the CDR3: TGTGCCAGCAGGGCGGACAGGGCAGTGGGTGAAGCTTTCTTT.

V usage is TRBV30 and J usage is TRBJ2-7; D is undetermined. V shed 3 bases and J shed 3 bases, with 12 bases lying between them. CDR1 is GTSNPN and CDR2 is SVGIG in the germline V gene (reference sequence). CDR3 size: 13 residues. CDR3 sequence (DNA): TGTGCCTGGAGCCGTAAACAGAGCTACGAGCAGTACTTC. Encoded protein: CAWSRKQSYEQYF.

The CDR3 region is CSVEIRGTYNEQFF. The CDR3 DNA is TGCAGCGTTGAAATCAGGGGCACCTACAATGAGCAGTTCTTC. The J gene is TRBJ2-1, the V gene TRBV29-1, with TRBD1 as a possible D gene (6 bases). This CDR3 spans 14 amino acids. V was pared by 2 bases and J by 2 bases, with 10 bases between. Germline CDR1 and CDR2: SQVTM and ANQGSEA.

This chain joins TRBV5-1 and TRBJ1-2, with TRBD1 as a possible D gene (6 bases). V was pared by 4 bases and J by 0 bases, with 16 bases between. CDR3 size: 16 residues. In germline, CDR1 is SGHRS, CDR2 YFSETQ. CDR3 residues: CASSVPGDPANYGYTF. DNA of the CDR3: TGCGCCAGCAGCGTTCCAGGGGACCCCGCTAACTATGGCTACACCTTC.

The J gene is TRBJ2-2, the V gene TRBV2; D is perhaps TRBD1 (5 bases). The ends were cut back, 3 bases at V and 6 bases at J, with 11 bases in the middle. CDR1 is SNHLY and CDR2 is FYNNEI in the germline V gene. The CDR3 sequence is 14 residues long. The CDR3 loop reads CASSEADTAGELFF. The CDR3 region has the DNA TGTGCCAGCAGTGAGGCGGACACCGCCGGGGAGCTGTTTTTT.

The chain carries TRBV27 and TRBJ2-3; 8 bases align to TRBD2. V gave up 5 bases and J gave up 3 bases; unmatched junction bases: 16. The germline gives CDR1 MNHEY, CDR2 SMNVEV (reference sequence). CDR3 length: 18 amino acids. The CDR3 DNA reads as TGTGCCAGCAGTCCCCCTAGTTGGCTAGCGGGTGGTACAGATACGCAGTATTTT. Translating gives CASSPPSWLAGGTDTQYF.

The chain couples TRBV25-1 to TRBJ2-3; 10 nucleotides agree with TRBD1. Trimming cost V 3 bases and J 5 bases; bases outside gene matches: 8. There are 16 residues in the CDR3. Germline V CDR1 and CDR2: MGHDK, SYGVNS. The CDR3 here is CASSEGGTGVVDTQYF. DNA of the CDR3: TGTGCCAGCAGTGAGGGGGGGACAGGGGTGGTAGATACGCAGTATTTT.

V usage is TRBV5-4 and J usage is TRBJ1-1, with unresolved D. Between the trimmed V and J ends, which lost 2 bases and 6 bases, there was a span of 14 bases. The CDR3 runs 14 residues. The germline CDR1 and CDR2 sequences are SGHNT and YYREEE (reference sequence). CDR3: CASSFHGLWPEAFF. CDR3 DNA sequence: TGTGCCAGCAGCTTTCATGGGCTCTGGCCTGAAGCTTTCTTT.

The chain couples TRBV5-1 to TRBJ2-3, with D perhaps being TRBD1 or TRBD2 (5 bases each). Germline CDR1 SGHRS, CDR2 YFSETQ. This CDR3 comprises 15 residues. V lost 2 bases and J lost 3, with 13 bases in between. CDR3 residues: CASSFSWGKTDTQYF. In DNA form, the CDR3 reads TGCGCCAGCAGCTTTAGCTGGGGGAAAACAGATACGCAGTATTTT. The full variable domain, with the rest looked up from reference TRBV5-1 and TRBJ2-3, is KAGVTQTPRYLIKTRGQQVTLSCSPISGHRSVSWYQQTPGQGLQFLFEYFSETQRNKGNFPGRFSGRQFSNSRSEMNVSTLELGDSALYLCASSFSWGKTDTQYFGPGTRLTVL.

The chain employs TRBV7-2 and TRBJ1-5, with 10 bases fitting TRBD1. Unmatched junction bases numbered 3, after V lost 5 bases and J lost 2 bases. The CDR3 totals 15 residues. Looked up from germline, CDR1 is SGHTA and CDR2 is FQGNSA. CDR3 amino acids: CASSQGTGGNQPQHF. CDR3 DNA sequence: TGTGCCAGCAGCCAAGGGACAGGGGGCAATCAGCCCCAGCATTTT.

This clone was observed a handful of times. The identical CDR3 is also encoded by other nucleotide sequences in the sample. J is TRBJ2-2 and V is TRBV11-3; no clear D gene. The V gene lost 5 bases and the J gene lost 5 bases, with 6 bases spanning the gap. Germline V CDR1 and CDR2: SGHNT, YENEEA. CDR3 length equals 12 residues. The CDR3 reads CASSLGTGELFF. The DNA for the CDR3 is TGTGCCAGCAGCCTAGGGACCGGGGAGCTGTTTTTT.

The rearrangement uses TRBV9 and TRBJ2-7; D gene unclear. The CDR3 covers 12 residues. CDR1 is SGDLS, CDR2 YYNGEE, per germline. Trimming pared 3 bases from V and 6 bases from J, leaving 10 bases between. This chain's CDR3 is CASSAQGSEQYF. For the CDR3, the DNA is TGTGCCAGCAGCGCCCAAGGCAGCGAGCAGTACTTC.

V and J are TRBV7-2 and TRBJ1-2; 10 nucleotides align to TRBD1. V was pared by 4 bases and J by 8 bases, with 10 bases of the junction left unmatched. There are 15 residues in the CDR3. Looked up from germline, CDR1 is SGHTA and CDR2 is FQGNSA. The CDR3 bases are TGTGCCAGCAGCTGGCGGGACAGGGGATCTGGAGGCTACACCTTC. Residues: CASSWRDRGSGGYTF.

This chain joins TRBV19 and TRBJ2-5; a weak D match, TRBD1 (6 bases). Trimming pared 3 bases from V and 5 bases from J, leaving 16 bases between. Germline V gene sequence: CDR1 LNHDA, CDR2 SQIVND (reference sequence). The CDR3 runs 15 residues. The CDR3 here is CASSMGTPPGETQYF. The CDR3 DNA reads TGTGCCAGTAGTATGGGGACACCACCGGGGGAGACCCAGTACTTC.

The gene calls are TRBV9 and TRBJ2-5; D perhaps matches TRBD2 (5 bases). Trimming removed 3 bases from V and 1 base from J, with 13 bases in between. The germline V gene encodes CDR1 SGDLS and CDR2 YYNGEE. The CDR3 has 15 amino acids. The CDR3 DNA is TGTGCCAGCAGCGCCCGTAAGCGGCCCCAAGAGACCCAGTACTTC. Its translation: CASSARKRPQETQYF. Supplemented by reference TRBV9 and TRBJ2-5, the full variable domain reads DSGVTQTPKHLITATGQRVTLRCSPRSGDLSVYWYQQSLDQGLQFLIQYYNGEERAKGNILERFSAQQFPDLHSELNLSSLELGDSALYFCASSARKRPQETQYFGPGTRLLVL.

The V and J genes are TRBV28 and TRBJ1-1; a weak D match, TRBD1 (6 bases). Germline CDR1 is MDHEN and CDR2 is SYDVKM. The CDR3 is made up of 13 amino acids. With 7 bases removed from V and 1 base from J, the gap between germline ends came to 10 bases. CDR3 sequence: CASIAGANTEAFF. CDR3 sequence (DNA): TGTGCCAGCATTGCAGGGGCGAACACTGAAGCTTTCTTT.

V is TRBV4-1 and J is TRBJ2-3; 8 nucleotides match TRBD2. CDR1 MGHRA and CDR2 YSYEKL come from the germline V gene. The CDR3 consists of 15 residues. With 3 bases clipped from V and 5 bases from J, the junction kept 7 bases outside the gene matches. In DNA form, the CDR3 reads TGCGCCAGCAGCCAGCCCGGACTAGCAAAAGATACGCAGTATTTT. Translation gives CASSQPGLAKDTQYF.

This CDR3 is CASSYSSVRNREKLFF. CDR3 in DNA: TGTGCCAGCAGTTACTCATCGGTCAGGAACCGTGAAAAACTGTTTTTT. This chain links TRBV6-5 with TRBJ1-4; D is unclear. The V gene's germline CDR1 is MNHEY and CDR2 SVGAGI. This CDR3 has 16 amino acids. The germline V and J ends were trimmed by 0 bases and 7 bases, with 15 bases remaining between them.

A word on this clone: Additional DNA sequences in this sample encode the identical CDR3. V usage is TRBV7-3 and J usage is TRBJ2-7, with D tentatively TRBD1 (6 bases). Deletions cut 2 bases from V and 4 bases from J, with 12 bases between. The CDR3 totals 14 residues. Germline V gives CDR1 SGHTA, CDR2 FQGTGA. The CDR3 is CASSLQGQGYEQYF. As DNA, the CDR3 is TGTGCCAGCAGCTTACAGGGACAAGGGTACGAGCAGTACTTC.